These T cell receptor beta chains were read from a single sample in a study of blood T cells in healthy people across ages. MiXCR, applied by TCRdb to the 5' RACE reads, yields one record per CDR3 protein. The table lists over 1.5 million distinct CDR3 sequences, 49% of them singletons. Input material: blood. These receptors originate from a woman between 40 and 50 years old in good health. Both conserved end residues are part of each CDR3. D genes are given only for firm matches. The size of a clone is reported for some rows only, either as once, few or many, or as a class for expanded clones.

D gene,clone size,J gene,V gene,CDR3 DNA,CDR3 protein
NA,NA,TRBJ2-6,TRBV6-5,TGTGCCAGCAGTTCTTACGGGAGCCCTGGGGCCAACGTCCTGACTTTC,CASSSYGSPGANVLTF
NA,NA,TRBJ1-4,TRBV27,TGTGCCAGCAGTTCTGGTCGGGGAATGACATATGAAAAACTGTTTTTT,CASSSGRGMTYEKLFF
NA,once,TRBJ1-5,TRBV25-1,TGTGCCAGCAGTGAATTTCGGGGGGCTATGCATTTT,CASSEFRGAMHF
NA,NA,TRBJ2-3,TRBV11-2,TGTGCCAGCAGCTTAGAATACAACGATGCTAGCACAGATACGCAGTATTTT,CASSLEYNDASTDTQYF
NA,few,TRBJ1-2,TRBV29-1,TGCAGCGTTGATGACCAATCTGTCCGTGGCTACACCTTC,CSVDDQSVRGYTF
NA,NA,TRBJ1-5,TRBV4-1,TGCGCCAGCAGCCAAGGGTGGGCTCAGCCCCAGCATTTT,CASSQGWAQPQHF
NA,NA,TRBJ2-7,TRBV5-1,TGCGCCAGCAGCCCCCAGACGGCCTACGAGCAGTACTTC,CASSPQTAYEQYF
TRBD1,NA,TRBJ1-6,TRBV20-1,TGCAGTGCTCCCCCCGGACAGGGGGTTTCACCCCTCCACTTT,CSAPPGQGVSPLHF
TRBD2,NA,TRBJ2-5,TRBV5-6,TGTGCCAGCAGCTACGGGACTAGCGGTAAACAAGAGACCCAGTACTTC,CASSYGTSGKQETQYF
NA,NA,TRBJ2-3,TRBV6-2/TRBV6-3,TGTGCCAGCAGCACACCAGCTCCGGGAGGCACAGATACGCAGTATTTT,CASSTPAPGGTDTQYF
TRBD2,NA,TRBJ2-5,TRBV10-2,TGCGCCAGCAGGTCTCTAGCGGGCCAAGAGACCCAGTACTTC,CASRSLAGQETQYF
NA,NA,TRBJ2-1,TRBV7-9,TGTGCCAGCAGCGCCTGGCGAGAGCAGTTCTTC,CASSAWREQFF
NA,few,TRBJ2-4,TRBV6-5,TGTGCCAGCCAGGCCTTAGCCAAAAACATTCAGTACTTC,CASQALAKNIQYF
TRBD2,few,TRBJ2-4,TRBV7-8,TGTGCCAGCAGCTTGGCGGGGGGGCCTTCAAACATTCAGTACTTC,CASSLAGGPSNIQYF
NA,few,TRBJ1-2,TRBV14,TGTGCCAGCAGCCACCGGGTCCTAAATGGAGGCTACACCTTC,CASSHRVLNGGYTF
TRBD2,few,TRBJ2-5,TRBV20-1,TGCAGTGCTAGATCCGGGACTAGCGGGGTCCAAGAGACCCAGTACTTC,CSARSGTSGVQETQYF